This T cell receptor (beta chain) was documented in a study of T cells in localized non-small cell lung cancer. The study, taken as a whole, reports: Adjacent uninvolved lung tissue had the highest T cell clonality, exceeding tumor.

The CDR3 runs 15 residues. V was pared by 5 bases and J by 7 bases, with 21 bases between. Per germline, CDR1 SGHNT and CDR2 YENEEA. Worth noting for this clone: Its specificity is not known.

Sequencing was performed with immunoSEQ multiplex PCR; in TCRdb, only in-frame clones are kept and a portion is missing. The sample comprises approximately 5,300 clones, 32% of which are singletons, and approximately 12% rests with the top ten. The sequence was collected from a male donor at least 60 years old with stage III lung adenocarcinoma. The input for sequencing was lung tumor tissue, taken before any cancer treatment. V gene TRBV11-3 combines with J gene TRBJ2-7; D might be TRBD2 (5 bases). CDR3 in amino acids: CASSGNEGKPWEQYF. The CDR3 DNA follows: TGTGCCAGCAGCGGGAACGAGGGAAAACCCTGGGAGCAGTACTTC.